This T cell receptor beta chain comes out of a study of T-cell memory formation after mild COVID-19. Between the trimmed V and J ends, which lost 4 bases and 1 base, there was a span of 15 bases. Germline V gene data show CDR1 as SGHNT and CDR2 as YENEEA. The CDR3 sequence is 16 residues long. The TCR alpha and TCR beta cDNA libraries, bearing sample barcodes and UMIs, were generated by 5'RACE using constant-segment primers. One entry per CDR3 protein results from TCRdb running MiXCR on the 5' RACE reads. The sample shows roughly 450,000 distinct CDR3 sequences, over 15% of them seen only once. This sequence joins TRBV11-3 and TRBJ2-3; TRBD2 might be the D (6 bases). This sequence originates from an adult woman who had mild COVID-19 (a few samples of this study predate the infection). Cell type and time point are not known. What was sequenced was PBMCs or a T cell subset sorted from them (not recorded which). For the CDR3, the DNA is TGTGCCAGCAGCTGGAGGGCTATCAAAGGCACAGATACGCAGTATTTT. Its translation: CASSWRAIKGTDTQYF.